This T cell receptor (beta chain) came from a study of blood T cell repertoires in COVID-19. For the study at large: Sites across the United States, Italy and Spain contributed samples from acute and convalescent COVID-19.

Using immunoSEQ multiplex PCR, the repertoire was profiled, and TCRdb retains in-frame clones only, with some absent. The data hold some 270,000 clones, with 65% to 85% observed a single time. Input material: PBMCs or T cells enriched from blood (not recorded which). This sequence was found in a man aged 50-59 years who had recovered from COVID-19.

This chain's CDR3 is CASSLDTGPSRAAFF. The CDR3 bases are TGCGCCAGCAGCTTGGACACAGGACCGAGCCGAGCGGCTTTCTTT. The chain combines TRBV5-1 with TRBJ1-1, with D possibly TRBD1 on 5 matching bases. Per the germline V gene, CDR1 is SGHRS and CDR2 is YFSETQ. V was trimmed by 0 bases and J by 11 bases, leaving 20 bases between them. The CDR3 contains 15 residues.